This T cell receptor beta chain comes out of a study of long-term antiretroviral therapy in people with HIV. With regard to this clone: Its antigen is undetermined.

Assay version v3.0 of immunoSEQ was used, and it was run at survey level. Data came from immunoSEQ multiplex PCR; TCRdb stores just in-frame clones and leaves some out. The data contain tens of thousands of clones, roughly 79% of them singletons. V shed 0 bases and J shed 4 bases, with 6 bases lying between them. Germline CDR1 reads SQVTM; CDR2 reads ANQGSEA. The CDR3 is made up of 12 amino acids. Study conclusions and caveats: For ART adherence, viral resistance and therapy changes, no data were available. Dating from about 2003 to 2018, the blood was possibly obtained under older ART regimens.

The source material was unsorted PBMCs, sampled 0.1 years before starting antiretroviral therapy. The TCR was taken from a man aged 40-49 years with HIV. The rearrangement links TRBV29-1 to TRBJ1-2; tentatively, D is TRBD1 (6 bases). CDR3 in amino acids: CSVEDRGYGYTF. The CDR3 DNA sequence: TGCAGCGTTGAAGACAGGGGCTATGGCTACACCTTC. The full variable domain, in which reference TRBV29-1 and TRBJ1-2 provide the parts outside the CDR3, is SAVISQKPSRDICQRGTSLTIQCQVDSQVTMMFWYRQQPGQSLTLIATANQGSEATYESGFVIDKFPISRPNLTFSTLTVSNMSPEDSSIYLCSVEDRGYGYTFGSGTRLTVV.